This T cell receptor (beta chain) originates from a study of cytomegalovirus exposure and HLA in healthy donors. Whole-study results and caveats: Later analysis identified a missense DCLRE1C variant that was linked to TCR beta V- and J-gene trimming. Previous analysis showed most TCR beta V segments were productive about 87% or about 30% of the time. Owing to their indistinguishability, certain V segments, notably TRBV6-2 and TRBV6-3, were excluded.

The CDR3 contains 15 residues. Trimming took 4 bases from V and 4 from J, leaving 17 bases between them. Germline V gene lookup returns CDR1 LGHNA and CDR2 YNFKEQ. Of note for this clone: The target antigen is unknown.

Primers included in the PCR were 60 Vbeta and 13 Jbeta primers. Authors' processing steps: It was a later analysis that counted around 85 million unique TCR beta chains, of which 8.5 million to 12 million were shared. Assay: immunoSEQ multiplex PCR; the TCRdb copy retains only in-frame clones and omits some. The D gene and trimming were derived from the DNA, and the V and J assignments and clone size from that table. The table includes around 78,000 clones, around three quarters detected once. V gene TRBV4-2 combines with J gene TRBJ2-7; D may be TRBD2 (5 bases). This sequence was found in a male donor in good health and CMV-seronegative. The sample comprised PBMCs. CDR3 protein: CASSRERTREYEQYF. The CDR3 nucleotides read TGTGCCAGCAGCCGGGAAAGGACTCGAGAATACGAGCAGTACTTC.